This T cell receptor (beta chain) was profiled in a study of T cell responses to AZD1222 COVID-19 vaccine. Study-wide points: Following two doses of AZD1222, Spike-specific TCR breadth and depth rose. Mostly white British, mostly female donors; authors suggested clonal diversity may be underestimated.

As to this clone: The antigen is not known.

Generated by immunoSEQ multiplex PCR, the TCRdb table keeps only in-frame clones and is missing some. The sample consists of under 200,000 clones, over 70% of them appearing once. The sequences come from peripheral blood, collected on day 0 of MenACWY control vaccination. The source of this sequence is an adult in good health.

This chain's CDR3 is CASGSSSDRAEAFF. CDR3 coding DNA: TGTGCTAGTGGTTCCTCATCGGACAGGGCAGAAGCTTTCTTT. The rearrangement links TRBV12-5 to TRBJ1-1; 8 positions agree with TRBD1. The CDR3 extends over 14 amino acids. The trim removed 4 bases at V and 8 bases at J, leaving 9 bases unmatched. Germline V lookup: CDR1 LGHNT, CDR2 FRNRAP.